Each of the 27 T cell receptor beta chains below was sequenced from the same sample in a study of blood T cell repertoires in COVID-19. The table came from immunoSEQ multiplex PCR; TCRdb's copy has only in-frame clones and leaves some out. The sample shows about 140,000 clones, more than 80% of them seen only once. The sample was PBMCs or T cells enriched from blood (not recorded which). These receptors originate from a woman under 30 who had been exposed to COVID-19.

J is TRBJ1-2 and V is TRBV5-1; TRBD1 aligns across 7 bases. The ends lost 4 bases at V and 6 bases at J; junction bases unmatched: 9. The CDR3 covers 14 residues. Germline V gives CDR1 SGHRS, CDR2 YFSETQ. This CDR3 reads CASSGGSGGDGYTF. CDR3 DNA: TGCGCCAGCAGCGGCGGGTCAGGGGGAGATGGCTACACCTTC.

The genes are TRBV7-9 and TRBJ2-3; D is undetermined. The V gene's germline CDR1 is SEHNR and CDR2 FQNEAQ (reference sequence). This CDR3 spans 14 amino acids. Trimming took off 1 base at V and 0 bases at J, with 5 bases between the two ends. This chain's CDR3 is CASSLVTSTDTQYF. CDR3 bases: TGTGCCAGCAGCTTAGTAACAAGCACAGATACGCAGTATTTT.

The V and J genes are TRBV28 and TRBJ1-1, with a possible D match to TRBD1 (6 bases). This CDR3 region has 15 residues. Trimming stripped 4 bases from V and 5 bases from J, with 17 bases between. In germline, CDR1 is MDHEN, CDR2 SYDVKM. As DNA, the CDR3 is TGTGCCAGCAGTTCGGGACACCCAGGGTGGACTGAAGCTTTCTTT. This translates into CASSSGHPGWTEAFF.

The chain couples TRBV27 to TRBJ1-1, with D unclear. V was clipped by 6 bases and J by 11 bases, with 4 bases between them. This CDR3 comprises 8 residues. The germline CDR1 and CDR2 sequences are MNHEY and SMNVEV (reference sequence). In nucleotides, the CDR3 is TGTGCCAGCAGGGAGGCTTTCTTT. Translation gives CASREAFF.

This clone showed up just a few times. This rearrangement joins TRBV23-1 to TRBJ2-3, with 10 bases lining up with TRBD2. TRBV23-1 is marked as an open reading frame, function uncertain. After removal of 6 bases from V and 4 bases from J, the junction contained 19 bases not matched to a gene. The CDR3 consists of 19 residues. The CDR3 bases are TGCGCCAGCAGCCCCTGGGCTAGCGGGAGTCAATCGGGGCCAGATACGCAGTATTTT. Translated, it gives CASSPWASGSQSGPDTQYF.

J is TRBJ2-1 and V is TRBV7-3, with TRBD2 matching 16 bases. CDR1 and CDR2 from the germline V gene are SGHTA and FQGTGA. V trimming: 1 base; J trimming: 7 bases; junction bases outside the gene matches: 7. The CDR3 extends over 18 amino acids. The CDR3 spells CASSLNPGTSGRVNEQFF. In nucleotides, the CDR3 is TGTGCCAGCAGCTTAAATCCCGGGACTAGCGGGAGGGTGAATGAGCAGTTCTTC.

This clone was observed a handful of times. The chain uses TRBV6-6 and TRBJ2-7; 10 bases are shared with TRBD1. Looked up from germline, CDR1 is MNHNY and CDR2 is SVGAGI (reference sequence). This CDR3 is built from 15 residues. V lost 0 bases to trimming and J lost 5 bases; unmatched junction nucleotides: 4. Written as DNA, the CDR3 is TGTGCCAGCAGTTACTCGCCGGGACAGGGGCACGAGCAGTACTTC. This gives the protein CASSYSPGQGHEQYF.

The chain links TRBV19 to TRBJ2-1; 11 bases match TRBD2. The CDR3 length is 17 residues. CDR1 is LNHDA and CDR2 is SQIVND in the germline V gene (reference sequence). The trim removed 7 bases at V and 1 base at J, leaving 9 bases unmatched. The CDR3 loop reads CASTSHPSGRSYNEQFF. CDR3 nucleotide sequence: TGTGCCAGTACCTCCCACCCTAGCGGGAGGTCCTACAATGAGCAGTTCTTC. The whole variable domain, filled in from reference TRBV19 and TRBJ2-1, reads DGGITQSPKYLFRKEGQNVTLSCEQNLNHDAMYWYRQDPGQGLRLIYYSQIVNDFQKGDIAEGYSVSREKKESFPLTVTSAQKNPTAFYLCASTSHPSGRSYNEQFFGPGTRLTVL.

The CDR3 spells CSGRQGVSETQYF. CDR3 nucleotides: TGCAGCGGCCGACAGGGTGTGTCGGAGACCCAGTACTTC. This chain links TRBV29-1 with TRBJ2-5; 7 nucleotides line up with TRBD1. CDR3 length: 13 amino acids. CDR1 SQVTM and CDR2 ANQGSEA come from the germline V gene. V gave up 7 bases and J gave up 5 bases; unmatched junction bases: 10.

The sample holds one count of this clone. The gene calls are TRBV2 and TRBJ1-5, with 10 bases identical to TRBD1. This CDR3 is 16 amino acids long. J was trimmed by 0 bases and V by 6 bases; bases with no gene match: 5. Per germline, CDR1 SNHLY and CDR2 FYNNEI. The CDR3 loop reads CASRGQGTYSNQPQHF. The CDR3 DNA follows: TGTGCCAGCAGGGGACAGGGGACATATAGCAATCAGCCCCAGCATTTT.

This clone was detected only once. The gene calls are TRBV28 and TRBJ1-1; 7 nucleotides match TRBD1. Unmatched junction bases numbered 3, after V lost 5 bases and J lost 0 bases. Germline lookup yields CDR1 MDHEN and CDR2 SYDVKM. The CDR3 consists of 14 residues. The CDR3 nucleotides read TGTGCCAGCAGTCCCGACAGGGTGAACACTGAAGCTTTCTTT. Translating it yields CASSPDRVNTEAFF.

Comments on this clone: This same CDR3 is encoded by further DNA sequences in the sample. The chain employs TRBV11-3 and TRBJ2-6; D is ambiguous. Looked up from germline, CDR1 is SGHNT and CDR2 is YENEEA. V lost 1 base to trimming and J lost 1 base, with 5 bases between them. The CDR3 length is 15 residues. The CDR3 here is CASSLGASGANVLTF. The DNA for the CDR3 is TGTGCCAGCAGCTTAGGGGCTTCTGGGGCCAACGTCCTGACTTTC.

This clone was detected once. The CDR3 DNA sequence: TGTGCCAGCCGCACAGGGGAAAAGCAGTTCTTC. It encodes CASRTGEKQFF. This sequence joins TRBV27 and TRBJ2-1, with TRBD1 matching 7 bases. CDR3 length: 11 amino acids. The J segment lost 11 bases and the V segment lost 8 bases, leaving 6 bases of the junction unmatched. Germline V gives CDR1 MNHEY, CDR2 SMNVEV (reference sequence).

V is TRBV9 and J is TRBJ2-7; D is possibly TRBD1 (6 bases). CDR1 and CDR2 from the germline V gene are SGDLS and YYNGEE. V dropped 3 bases and J dropped 3 bases, with 10 bases sitting between them. There are 13 residues in the CDR3. The CDR3 reads CASSAHRDYEQYF. CDR3 nucleotide sequence: TGTGCCAGCAGCGCCCACAGGGACTACGAGCAGTACTTC.

This clone was seen once. The rearrangement joins TRBV12-2 to TRBJ2-1; the D call in the table, TRBD2, was not verified against the DNA. TRBV12-2 is labeled a pseudogene. The CDR3 is 21 residues long. Written as DNA, the CDR3 is TGTGCAAGTCGCTTTTTTCGGACTAGAAGAGACGTAAATAACTCCTACAATGAGCAGTTCTTC. This translates into CASRFFRTRRDVNNSYNEQFF.

The chain joins TRBV25-1 to TRBJ2-4; 7 bases fit TRBD2. The CDR3 totals 14 residues. Germline CDR1 and CDR2: MGHDK and SYGVNS. J gave up 3 bases and V 6 bases, and 5 bases lay outside the gene matches. CDR3 sequence reads: CASSGGRVKNIQYF. The CDR3 nucleotides are TGTGCCAGCAGCGGAGGGAGGGTCAAAAACATTCAGTACTTC.

This sequence joins TRBV27 and TRBJ2-2, with TRBD1 identical over 9 bases. Germline assignment: CDR1 MNHEY and CDR2 SMNVEV (reference sequence). Trimming at V came to 1 base and at J to 4 bases, leaving 4 bases not matched to a gene. The length of the CDR3 is 16 residues. CDR3 nucleotides: TGTGCCAGCAGTTTATTTCCGGGACAGGGCACCGGGGAGCTGTTTTTT. It encodes CASSLFPGQGTGELFF.

This chain joins TRBV24-1 and TRBJ1-4; the match to TRBD1 covers 7 bases. This CDR3 comprises 16 residues. Germline V gives CDR1 KGHDR, CDR2 SFDVKD. Trimming cost V 3 bases and J 8 bases; bases outside gene matches: 11. The CDR3 nucleotides read TGTGCCACCAGTGATGGGAACAGGGGCACCCAAGAAAAACTGTTTTTT. Translation gives CATSDGNRGTQEKLFF.

CDR3 nucleotide sequence: TGTGCCAGCAGCTCACACCAGGGGAAGCATGGCTACACCTTC. Translated, it gives CASSSHQGKHGYTF. The V gene is TRBV11-2, the J gene TRBJ1-2; D perhaps matches TRBD1 (6 bases). V was clipped by 4 bases and J by 6 bases, with 15 bases between them. The V gene's germline CDR1 is SGHAT and CDR2 FQNNGV. CDR3 length: 14 amino acids.

This sequence joins TRBV4-3 and TRBJ2-3, with D uncertain. The germline CDR1 and CDR2 sequences are LGHNA and YSLEER. The V end was cut by 1 base, the J end by 0 bases, with 11 bases between. The CDR3 is 16 amino acids. As DNA, the CDR3 is TGCGCCAGCAGCCAAGCGATTGCGTTAAGCACAGATACGCAGTATTTT. This encodes CASSQAIALSTDTQYF.

V and J are TRBV28 and TRBJ1-5; 7 nucleotides agree with TRBD1. V was clipped by 5 bases and J by 2 bases; unmatched bases: 6. Germline values: CDR1 MDHEN, CDR2 SYDVKM. CDR3 length: 15 amino acids. The CDR3 protein is CASSARGVGNQPQHF. In nucleotides, the CDR3 is TGTGCCAGCAGTGCCAGGGGGGTTGGCAATCAGCCCCAGCATTTT.

The V call is TRBV29-1, the J call TRBJ1-1, with D possibly TRBD1 on 6 matching bases. V lost 4 bases and J lost 4, with 10 bases in between. CDR3 length: 12 amino acids. Per germline, CDR1 SQVTM and CDR2 ANQGSEA. This CDR3 reads CSVVGGPTEAFF. The CDR3 nucleotides are TGCAGCGTTGTGGGGGGGCCCACTGAAGCTTTCTTT.

This sequence joins TRBV28 and TRBJ2-1; tentatively, D is TRBD2 (6 bases). Trimming cost V 10 bases and J 7 bases, with 20 bases left between them. CDR3 length equals 14 residues. Germline assignment: CDR1 MDHEN and CDR2 SYDVKM. The CDR3 DNA reads as TGTGCCACCGCGTGGGCGGGACTTGGGAATGAGCAGTTCTTC. Amino acid sequence: CATAWAGLGNEQFF.

This clone was recorded only once. V usage is TRBV27 and J usage is TRBJ2-4, with D perhaps matching TRBD1 (6 bases). V lost 1 base and J lost 8, with 15 bases in between. The CDR3 is 15 residues long. Germline V gene lookup returns CDR1 MNHEY and CDR2 SMNVEV (reference sequence). In DNA, the CDR3 is TGTGCCAGCAGTTTATATGGGAACCAGGGGTACATTCAGTACTTC. It specifies CASSLYGNQGYIQYF.

This clone was seen just once. This chain joins TRBV6-2 or TRBV6-3 and TRBJ2-3; a possible D gene is TRBD1 (6 bases). V was cut by 4 bases and J by 4 bases, with 12 bases left in between. The CDR3 extends over 14 amino acids. Germline-derived CDR1 and CDR2 are MNHEY and SVGEGT. CDR3 sequence (DNA): TGTGCCAGCAGTTCGACACAGGGTTCAGATACGCAGTATTTT. It is translated as CASSSTQGSDTQYF.

The rearrangement links TRBV19 to TRBJ1-4, with TRBD1 matching 9 bases. The junction had 3 bases not matched to a gene; V was cut back by 1 base and J by 6 bases. Germline values: CDR1 LNHDA, CDR2 SQIVND (reference sequence). The CDR3 has 15 residues. CDR3 amino acids: CASSIADRGYEKLFF. In DNA, the CDR3 is TGTGCCAGTAGTATAGCGGACAGGGGTTATGAAAAACTGTTTTTT.

The chain joins TRBV14 to TRBJ2-4; a weak D match, TRBD2 (6 bases). This CDR3 comprises 16 residues. Deletions cut 5 bases from V and 0 bases from J, with 14 bases between. Germline-derived CDR1 and CDR2 are SGHDN and FVKESK. The CDR3 bases are TGTGCCAGCAGCGAAGGGCGGGGCCAAGCCAAAAACATTCAGTACTTC. It encodes CASSEGRGQAKNIQYF.